Described below is a single T cell receptor beta chain sequence and its context. The diagnostic basis comprised clinical symptoms, serum thyroxine and TRAb, thyroid ultrasound and orbital computed tomography. The CDR3 is made up of 16 amino acids. Deletions cut 0 bases from V and 5 bases from J, with 16 bases between. Germline V gene sequence: CDR1 MGHRA, CDR2 YSYEKL. RNA transcripts served as the template for amplifying TCR beta CDR3 regions. In the first-round RT-PCR of the TCR CDR3, the HTBI primer set was used. Via MiXCR, TCRdb re-called the multiplex PCR reads, giving one row per CDR3 protein. Of hundreds of thousands of distinct CDR3 sequences in the sample, roughly 40% were seen once. The data derive from a study of T cells in Graves' hyperthyroidism and ophthalmopathy. Turning to the study itself: Peripheral blood sampling occurred at initial diagnosis, before any treatment.

Sequencing was done on a sample of blood. This sequence joins TRBV4-1 and TRBJ1-1, with a weak D call TRBD1 (6 bases). This TCR derives from a young man with Graves' hyperthyroidism. The CDR3 DNA sequence: TGCGCCAGCAGCCAAGATCCGGGGCCAGGGGCAACTGAAGCTTTCTTT. Amino acid sequence: CASSQDPGPGATEAFF.